This T cell receptor beta chain was found in a study of technical replicates of blood from several donors (dated by TCRdb to between 2016 and 2019). As for this clone: Its antigen is still unknown. Base qualities are not recorded, but no much larger clone differs from it by a single base.

CDR1 and CDR2 (SGHTA, FQGNSA) derive from the germline V gene. The CDR3 starts with the cysteine, ends with the phenylalanine, and has 15 residues. Just the 45-base CDR3 DNA is kept, in frame starting at base 1. V drops 4 bases and J drops 4 bases, leaving 15 bases in between. To prepare the library, the immunoSEQ multiplex PCR assay was applied. TCRdb carries this immuneACCESS record with in-frame sequences only. Its versions omit some clonotypes, under half of them owing to an unresolved V gene in the studies checked, with the rest unexplained. Within this sample are about 79,000 clones, with 94% of them counted one time only. The top ten clonotypes cover around 0.26% of the sample.

The rearrangement combines TRBV7-2 with TRBJ2-3, with TRBD2 tentatively as D gene (6 bases match). Sequencing was done on a sample of T cells isolated from PBMCs. This sequence originates from a human donor in good health. The CDR3 protein is CASSSYTSGADTQYF. The nucleotide sequence reads as follows: TGTGCCAGCAGCTCTTATACGTCGGGAGCAGATACGCAGTATTTT.